This T cell receptor beta chain was obtained from a study of OX40 agonist ivuxolimab in advanced cancers. The study in broad terms: The costimulatory receptor OX40 (CD134) was targeted by ivuxolimab, a fully human IgG2 agonistic monoclonal antibody. The monotherapy dose-escalation portion (N ≈ 55 patients) of the phase I ivuxolimab trial is reported in the paper. Prior anti-PD-1, anti-PD-L1 or anti-CTLA-4 therapy was permitted, and 35% to 40% of dose-escalation patients had received checkpoint inhibitors. Intravenous ivuxolimab was administered to patients every 2 weeks at six dose levels: 0.01, 0.1, 0.3, 1.5, 3 and 10 mg/kg. A male proportion of roughly 85% and a mean age of around 60 years, ranging from about 23 to 90, were recorded for the dose-escalation cohort. The point of sequencing TCRbeta in the periphery was to test whether ivuxolimab changed TCR sequence diversity and drove clonal T-cell expansion. Partial responses occurred in three dose-escalation patients, of whom one had hepatocellular carcinoma and two had cutaneous melanoma. Among the roughly 50 dose-escalation patients, 19 had hepatocellular carcinoma, 15 melanoma, 9 renal cell carcinoma and 9 head and neck cancer.

To sequence the TCRbeta CDR3 region, genomic DNA was isolated from the sorted cells. TCRbeta CDR3 regions were sequenced using the immunoSEQ Assay. This immuneACCESS table, as held by TCRdb, lists in-frame sequences with V and J called but not all clones. Of the missing ones, under half trace to an unresolved V gene in checked studies; the others have no known cause. Within this sample are 8,500 to 14,000 clones, with roughly 85% of them counted one time only. Roughly a tenth of the sample is in the top ten clones. What the study reported, not specific to this receptor: At doses from 0.1 to 3.0 mg/kg, clonal expansion was seen in both CD4+ and CD8+ blood T cells between baseline and week 6. Partial responders in the 0.1-3.0 mg/kg groups had among the lowest normalized peripheral clonal expansion, especially among CD8+ T cells. Antigen specificity was not determined for the clonally expanded peripheral T cells. Low levels of normalized T-cell clonal expansion were also seen in some nonresponding patients. On average, CD8+ T cells showed more expanded clones than CD4+ T cells after ivuxolimab.

A distance of 16 bases separates the germline ends of V and J, which lose 5 bases and 8 bases respectively. Reading the germline V gene (reference sequence) gives CDR1 LNHNV and CDR2 YYDKDF. The CDR3 holds 14 amino acids from the cysteine to the phenylalanine. This entry keeps only the CDR3 DNA: 42 bases, framed from base 1. The trial excluded patients who had a history of autoimmune disease or were on systemic immunosuppression. Peripheral blood for TCR sequencing was drawn from every dose cohort at baseline, at cycle 4 day 1 and at cycle 7 day 1. The samples were drawn from a first-in-human, open-label, multicenter phase I dose-escalation trial of ivuxolimab. Adults with locally advanced or metastatic melanoma, renal cell, hepatocellular, or head and neck squamous cell carcinoma were enrolled in the trial. Before TCR sequencing, CD4+ T cells and CD8+ T cells from peripheral blood were sorted into separate populations.

Worth noting for this clone: Its antigen remains undetermined. No base-level quality is on record; no much larger clone is a single base apart.

This receptor was taken from an adult with an advanced solid tumor such as melanoma, head and neck, liver or kidney cancer. The sequencing used CD4+ or CD8+ T cells sorted from blood, collected in a trial of the OX40 agonist ivuxolimab. This chain joins TRBV15 to TRBJ2-1; the D gene is possibly TRBD2, with 6 bases matching. The CDR3 corresponds to CATSAGLGGDEQFF. The nucleotide sequence reads as follows: TGTGCCACCAGCGCCGGGCTCGGGGGTGATGAGCAGTTCTTC.